This T cell receptor beta chain was recovered during a study of blood T cell repertoires in COVID-19. Study overall: Some COVID-19 samples were acute and others convalescent; all came from the United States, Italy and Spain. In each case, the material was cDNA or gDNA derived from T cells, B-cell-depleted T cells, or PBMCs.

The CDR3 loop spans 15 amino acids. After removal of 6 bases from V and 7 bases from J, the junction contained 12 bases not matched to a gene. Germline V gives CDR1 LGHDT, CDR2 YNNKEL (reference sequence). Study processing details: Researchers report that nucleated cell counts were estimated from reference gene primer amplification. Clones were read by immunoSEQ multiplex PCR, and TCRdb kept only the in-frame ones, dropping some. V, J and clone size are those of that table, while D and trimming were read from the DNA. The table shows roughly 90,000 clones, with 80% occurring only once. This receptor was taken from a human donor in a cohort sampled during active COVID-19. Sequencing was performed on peripheral blood. This sequence joins TRBV3-1 (or the pseudogene TRBV3-2) and TRBJ2-1, with 7 positions matching TRBD1. For the CDR3, the DNA is TGTGCCAGCAGTAATTGGGACAGTCTTCTTAATGAGCAGTTCTTC. Its translation: CASSNWDSLLNEQFF.